One and the same sample provided the 25 T cell receptor beta chains below, sequenced in a study of blood T cell repertoires in COVID-19 (dated by TCRdb to 2020 to 2021). Receptors were amplified or captured by the immunoSEQ multiplex PCR assay. TCRdb took this table from immuneACCESS and kept in-frame rearrangements with V and J called. Such tables lack part of the clones; where checked against another copy, unresolved V genes explain under half of the gap, and the rest is unexplained. Here the sample has over 200,000 clones; around four fifths occur a single time. The top ten constitute about 5.7% of the sample. Sequenced input: peripheral blood. Every receptor here comes from a man older than 75 with acute or convalescent COVID-19.

V is TRBV7-8 and J is TRBJ2-1; 10 nucleotides align to TRBD1. With V trimmed by 6 bases and J by 5 bases, 7 bases remained unmatched. Germline CDR1 is SGHVS and CDR2 is FQNEAQ. This CDR3 region has 15 residues. CDR3: CASRTRDRGNNEQFF. CDR3 nucleotides: TGTGCCAGCAGAACGCGGGACAGGGGAAACAATGAGCAGTTCTTC.

V usage is TRBV7-3 and J usage is TRBJ1-1, with D maybe TRBD1 (6 bases). Trimming stripped 4 bases from V and 11 bases from J, with 20 bases between. The CDR3 spans 14 residues. The germline V gene has CDR1 SGHTA and CDR2 FQGTGA. CDR3 sequence (DNA): TGTGCCAGCAGCTCGGGGACAAAACAGGCAAGCGCTTTCTTT. Translated, it gives CASSSGTKQASAFF.

The DNA of the CDR3 is TGTGCCAGCAGTTGGGGTGGGGAGGGAAACTCCTACGAGCAGTACTTC. As protein: CASSWGGEGNSYEQYF. The J gene is TRBJ2-7, the V gene TRBV28; 7 nucleotides match TRBD2. Per the germline V gene, CDR1 is MDHEN and CDR2 is SYDVKM. This CDR3 region has 16 residues. J lost 0 bases, V lost 4 bases, and 9 bases had no gene match.

The V and J genes are TRBV3-1 (or the pseudogene TRBV3-2) and TRBJ2-5; the D gene is possibly TRBD1 (6 bases). The germline CDR1 and CDR2 sequences are LGHDT and YNNKEL (reference sequence). The germline V and J ends were trimmed by 2 bases and 5 bases, with 18 bases remaining between them. The CDR3 sequence is 16 residues long. The CDR3 DNA reads as TGTGCCAGCAGCCAATGGGGGCAGGGAAACTTGGAGACCCAGTACTTC. Its protein product is CASSQWGQGNLETQYF.

The chain recombines TRBV7-9 with TRBJ2-3, with TRBD1 as a possible D gene (5 bases). The CDR3 has 18 residues. Trimming shortened V by 5 bases and J by 2 bases, and 23 bases separated the two germline ends. Germline-derived CDR1 and CDR2 are SEHNR and FQNEAQ (reference sequence). The CDR3 DNA reads TGTGCCAGCAGCCCCGGAACGACAGAGGCTCTCTACACAGATACGCAGTATTTT. This translates into CASSPGTTEALYTDTQYF. The complete variable domain, with remaining parts taken from reference TRBV7-9 and TRBJ2-3, reads DTGVSQNPRHKITKRGQNVTFRCDPISEHNRLYWYRQTLGQGPEFLTYFQNEAQLEKSRLLSDRFSAERPKGSFSTLEIQRTEQGDSAMYLCASSPGTTEALYTDTQYFGPGTRLTVL.

The chain uses TRBV5-1 and TRBJ1-1; D is perhaps TRBD1 (6 bases). Trimming shortened V by 4 bases and J by 0 bases, and 10 bases separated the two germline ends. The CDR3 contains 14 residues. From germline, CDR1 is SGHRS and CDR2 YFSETQ. The CDR3: CASSARQVNTEAFF. As DNA, the CDR3 is TGCGCCAGCAGCGCCAGACAGGTGAACACTGAAGCTTTCTTT.

V is TRBV24-1 and J is TRBJ2-5; 9 nucleotides line up with TRBD2. Looked up from germline, CDR1 is KGHDR and CDR2 is SFDVKD. CDR3 length equals 17 residues. The V gene end was trimmed by 4 bases and the J gene end by 2 bases; junction bases not matched to a gene: 10. The CDR3 is CATSEPPGGGEQETQYF. For the CDR3, the DNA is TGTGCCACCAGTGAACCCCCCGGCGGGGGGGAGCAAGAGACCCAGTACTTC.

The CDR3 loop is CASSPDRVGGNTIYF. CDR3 nucleotide sequence: TGTGCCAGCAGCCCGGACAGGGTAGGAGGAAACACCATATATTTT. J is TRBJ1-3 and V is TRBV28; TRBD1 matches at 8 bases. The V segment lost 6 bases and the J segment 4 bases; nucleotides outside the gene matches: 8. The CDR3 has 15 amino acids. CDR1 and CDR2 (germline): MDHEN, SYDVKM.

The V call is TRBV6-5, the J call TRBJ2-1, with 9 bases identical to TRBD2. The CDR3 runs to 14 residues. The germline V gene has CDR1 MNHEY and CDR2 SVGAGI. V shed 3 bases and J 9 bases; nucleotides not matched to a gene: 6. CDR3 bases: TGTGCCAGCAGTTATCGGGCGGGAGGGTTTGAGCAGTTCTTC. It encodes CASSYRAGGFEQFF.

V is TRBV5-1 and J is TRBJ1-1; maybe TRBD1 (5 bases). The CDR3 is 16 amino acids. CDR1 and CDR2 from the germline V gene are SGHRS and YFSETQ. The V gene lost 0 bases and the J gene lost 1 base, with 13 bases spanning the gap. CDR3 amino acids: CASSLDGWQGNTEAFF. DNA of the CDR3: TGCGCCAGCAGCTTGGATGGTTGGCAGGGGAACACTGAAGCTTTCTTT.

This rearrangement joins TRBV7-9 to TRBJ2-2; no reliable D call. Germline assignment: CDR1 SEHNR and CDR2 FQNEAQ (reference sequence). Trimming pared 1 base from V and 3 bases from J, leaving 9 bases between. This CDR3 region has 15 residues. The CDR3 DNA reads TGTGCCAGCAGCTTAGTTAACAGCTACACCGGGGAGCTGTTTTTT. Protein sequence: CASSLVNSYTGELFF.

This clone was counted a single time. The V and J genes are TRBV11-2 and TRBJ1-4, with a weak D call TRBD1 (5 bases). Trimming stripped 1 base from V and 6 bases from J, with 12 bases between. CDR3 length: 15 residues. Germline values: CDR1 SGHAT, CDR2 FQNNGV. CDR3 bases: TGTGCCAGCAGCTTAGTTACCGGGACTCATGAAAAACTGTTTTTT. Translating it yields CASSLVTGTHEKLFF.

Only one count was recorded for this clone. The chain joins TRBV2 to TRBJ2-3; possible D gene TRBD1, 6 bases. V was pared by 5 bases and J by 2 bases, with 11 bases between. Germline CDR1 and CDR2: SNHLY and FYNNEI. The CDR3 is 14 residues long. CDR3 residues: CASSSQGTTDTQYF. The CDR3 region has the DNA TGTGCCAGCAGTTCACAGGGAACCACAGATACGCAGTATTTT. The variable domain in full, completed from reference TRBV2 and TRBJ2-3, reads EPEVTQTPSHQVTQMGQEVILRCVPISNHLYFYWYRQILGQKVEFLVSFYNNEISEKSEIFDDQFSVERPDGSNFTLKIRSTKLEDSAMYFCASSSQGTTDTQYFGPGTRLTVL.

J is TRBJ2-1 and V is TRBV27; the match to TRBD1 covers 7 bases. V shed 5 bases and J 8 bases; nucleotides not matched to a gene: 9. The CDR3 covers 14 residues. Germline V CDR1 and CDR2: MNHEY, SMNVEV (reference sequence). CDR3 nucleotide sequence: TGTGCCAGCAGTCTACAACAGGGGTGGGATGAGCAGTTCTTC. Encoded protein: CASSLQQGWDEQFF.

V usage is TRBV28 and J usage is TRBJ2-5; no clear D. CDR3 length equals 12 residues. Trimming left V 6 bases short and J 5 bases short, with 10 bases between. The germline gives CDR1 MDHEN, CDR2 SYDVKM. This chain's CDR3 is CASSQITETQYF. The CDR3 coding sequence is TGTGCCAGCAGCCAGATAACGGAGACCCAGTACTTC.

A single count supports this clone. The chain uses TRBV5-1 and TRBJ2-7; 8 bases agree with TRBD2. V shed 5 bases and J 3 bases; nucleotides not matched to a gene: 4. Per germline, CDR1 SGHRS and CDR2 YFSETQ. The CDR3 runs to 13 residues. CDR3 nucleotides: TGCGCCAGCAGTCAACTAGCGGACTACGAGCAGTACTTC. It is translated as CASSQLADYEQYF.

The V call is TRBV6-5, the J call TRBJ1-2, with 10 bases matching TRBD1. Germline V lookup: CDR1 MNHEY, CDR2 SVGAGI. CDR3 length: 14 residues. Trimming at V came to 5 bases and at J to 8 bases, leaving 8 bases not matched to a gene. CDR3 sequence (DNA): TGTGCCAGCAGTCTCCGGACAGGGGGTCAAGGCTACACCTTC. This gives the protein CASSLRTGGQGYTF.

The gene calls are TRBV6-5 and TRBJ2-5, with D tentatively TRBD1 (5 bases). V lost 6 bases, J lost 4 bases, and 9 bases lay in between. This CDR3 region has 12 residues. The germline gives CDR1 MNHEY, CDR2 SVGAGI. The CDR3 DNA is TGTGCCAGCAGCATAAGGGGAGAGACCCAGTACTTC. This gives the protein CASSIRGETQYF.

The CDR3 region is CASSSREYEQYF. The CDR3, as DNA: TGTGCCAGCAGTTCGCGGGAGTACGAGCAGTACTTC. The chain joins TRBV28 to TRBJ2-7; 7 bases agree with TRBD2. J gave up 4 bases and V 4 bases, and 1 base lay outside the gene matches. Germline lookup yields CDR1 MDHEN and CDR2 SYDVKM. The CDR3 runs 12 residues.

V usage is TRBV2 and J usage is TRBJ1-2; TRBD1 might be the D (5 bases). The V gene's germline CDR1 is SNHLY and CDR2 FYNNEI. With 2 bases removed from V and 2 bases from J, the gap between germline ends came to 9 bases. CDR3 length: 14 amino acids. The CDR3 loop is CASSEREGNYGYTF. As DNA, the CDR3 is TGTGCCAGCAGTGAAAGGGAGGGGAACTATGGCTACACCTTC.

The CDR3 protein is CASSQSGTGIYEQYF. The CDR3 nucleotides read TGTGCCAGCAGTCAATCCGGGACAGGGATTTACGAGCAGTACTTC. This chain links TRBV28 with TRBJ2-7; TRBD1 aligns across 9 bases. This CDR3 has 15 amino acids. J gave up 4 bases and V 5 bases, and 9 bases lay outside the gene matches. Per germline, CDR1 MDHEN and CDR2 SYDVKM.

The rearrangement joins TRBV6-6 to TRBJ1-4; D unclear. CDR1 is MNHNY and CDR2 is SVGAGI in the germline V gene (reference sequence). The V end was cut by 6 bases, the J end by 7 bases, with 12 bases between. This CDR3 spans 13 amino acids. The CDR3 loop reads CASRASGAEKLFF. Written as DNA, the CDR3 is TGTGCCAGCAGAGCCTCGGGAGCTGAAAAACTGTTTTTT.

This chain uses TRBV2 with TRBJ2-3; TRBD2 matches at 8 bases. The length of the CDR3 is 15 residues. The J segment lost 0 bases and the V segment lost 5 bases, leaving 4 bases of the junction unmatched. Germline V gives CDR1 SNHLY, CDR2 FYNNEI. Here the CDR3 reads CASSRASGSTDTQYF. CDR3 DNA sequence: TGTGCCAGCAGTCGGGCTAGCGGGAGCACAGATACGCAGTATTTT.

The chain is built from TRBV2 and TRBJ1-4; D not certain. The length of the CDR3 is 15 residues. The V and J ends lost 6 bases and 0 bases respectively, with 11 bases between them. Germline lookup yields CDR1 SNHLY and CDR2 FYNNEI. The CDR3 here is CASSPSGTTNEKLFF. The CDR3 region has the DNA TGTGCCAGCAGCCCCTCAGGCACAACTAATGAAAAACTGTTTTTT.

This clone was seen once. V usage is TRBV28 and J usage is TRBJ1-2; no clear D. V was clipped by 2 bases and J by 8 bases, with 21 bases between them. Germline values: CDR1 MDHEN, CDR2 SYDVKM. This CDR3 is built from 16 residues. CDR3 region: CASSLVEEPSLWGYTF. In nucleotides, the CDR3 is TGTGCCAGCAGTTTAGTCGAGGAGCCCAGCCTTTGGGGCTACACCTTC.